A selection of T cell receptor beta chains follows, all from one sample in a study of OX40 agonist ivuxolimab in advanced cancers. Some clones are missing from TCRdb's copy, which holds only in-frame ones; the method was immunoSEQ multiplex PCR. The top ten hold 6.5% to 9.5% of the sample, which has about 82,000 clones, 92% seen once. This specimen was CD4+ or CD8+ T cells sorted from blood, taken in a trial of the OX40 agonist ivuxolimab. These receptors all stem from an adult with an advanced solid tumor such as melanoma, head and neck, liver or kidney cancer. Both conserved end residues are part of each CDR3. Fields, in order: CDR3 DNA, CDR3 protein, J gene, clone size, D gene, V gene. D genes are given only for firm matches. Some rows mark clone size as missing; the rest say once, few, many or name a class of expanded clone.

DNA: TGCGCCAGCAGCCCCACATGGACAGAGTCCTACAATGAGCAGTTCTTC; CDR3: CASSPTWTESYNEQFF; J: TRBJ2-1; size: -; D: -; V: TRBV4-3
DNA: TGTGCCAGCTCACCACAACCGGCAGGGGCGACCGGGGAGCTGTTTTTT; CDR3: CASSPQPAGATGELFF; J: TRBJ2-2; size: -; D: -; V: TRBV18
DNA: TGCAGCGTTGAAGGACTCCTGAACACTGAAGCTTTCTTT; CDR3: CSVEGLLNTEAFF; J: TRBJ1-1; size: -; D: -; V: TRBV29-1
DNA: TGTGCCAGCAGCTTCGGGACTAGCACAGATACGCAGTATTTT; CDR3: CASSFGTSTDTQYF; J: TRBJ2-3; size: -; D: -; V: TRBV7-9
DNA: TGTGCCAGCAGTTCTGGGACACAGCAGTTCTTC; CDR3: CASSSGTQQFF; J: TRBJ2-1; size: -; D: -; V: TRBV6-6
DNA: TGTGCCAGCAGCTTAGTCAGGGGGCTTGAGCAGTACTTC; CDR3: CASSLVRGLEQYF; J: TRBJ2-7; size: -; D: TRBD1; V: TRBV7-6
DNA: TGTGCCAGCAGTGAAGAGGGAGAGAGCACAGATACGCAGTATTTT; CDR3: CASSEEGESTDTQYF; J: TRBJ2-3; size: once; D: -; V: TRBV6-1
DNA: TGTGCCAGCAGTGAAGAGTCTCCGTTAGATACGCAGTATTTT; CDR3: CASSEESPLDTQYF; J: TRBJ2-3; size: -; D: -; V: TRBV6-1
DNA: TGTGCTAGTGGCGGAGATGCAACTAATGAAAAACTGTTTTTT; CDR3: CASGGDATNEKLFF; J: TRBJ1-4; size: -; D: -; V: TRBV12-5
DNA: TGTGCCAGTAGGGGGTCGAGGGGGTTCCGTCAGCCCCAGCATTTT; CDR3: CASRGSRGFRQPQHF; J: TRBJ1-5; size: -; D: -; V: TRBV19
DNA: TGTGCCATCAGTGAGTCAAGTAAGGGACTCTCCAATCAGCCCCAGCATTTT; CDR3: CAISESSKGLSNQPQHF; J: TRBJ1-5; size: -; D: -; V: TRBV10-3
DNA: TGTGCCAGCAGTGAGACAGGGGACACTGAAGCTTTCTTT; CDR3: CASSETGDTEAFF; J: TRBJ1-1; size: -; D: TRBD1; V: TRBV6-4
DNA: TGTGCCAGCCGGGACTGGGGAAACACCATATATTTT; CDR3: CASRDWGNTIYF; J: TRBJ1-3; size: -; D: -; V: TRBV14
DNA: TGTGCCAGCAGCTTAGGTCGGACAACGAACACCGGGGAGCTGTTTTTT; CDR3: CASSLGRTTNTGELFF; J: TRBJ2-2; size: -; D: -; V: TRBV7-9
DNA: TGCGCCAGCAGCTTGGAAGGCGGGGGGAGCACAGATACGCAGTATTTT; CDR3: CASSLEGGGSTDTQYF; J: TRBJ2-3; size: -; D: TRBD2; V: TRBV5-1
DNA: TGCGCCAGCAGCCACCGGGACGGAGTCACAGATACGCAGTATTTT; CDR3: CASSHRDGVTDTQYF; J: TRBJ2-3; size: -; D: -; V: TRBV4-1
DNA: TGTGCCAGCAGCCAAGGGACTAGCGGGGGAGGCTACGAGCAGTACTTC; CDR3: CASSQGTSGGGYEQYF; J: TRBJ2-7; size: -; D: TRBD2; V: TRBV4-2
DNA: TGTGCCAGCAGGACCTACACAGATACGCAGTATTTT; CDR3: CASRTYTDTQYF; J: TRBJ2-3; size: once; D: -; V: TRBV2
DNA: TGTGCCAGCAGCAACCGGGACACTGGTGAGAGGACCCAGTACTTC; CDR3: CASSNRDTGERTQYF; J: TRBJ2-5; size: -; D: -; V: TRBV7-9
DNA: TGTGCCAGCAGTTTCAGGGCAGGATTATACGAGCAGTACTTC; CDR3: CASSFRAGLYEQYF; J: TRBJ2-7; size: few; D: -; V: TRBV28
DNA: TGTGCCAGCAGTGGCCTAGGTAGGGACGGGGGATGGGTCGAGCAGTACTTC; CDR3: CASSGLGRDGGWVEQYF; J: TRBJ2-7; size: -; D: -; V: TRBV28
DNA: TGCAGCACCGTCAACCTGCCGGAGACCCAGTACTTC; CDR3: CSTVNLPETQYF; J: TRBJ2-5; size: -; D: -; V: TRBV29-1
DNA: TGCAGCGTTGAAGTACTAGAGTCCTACGAGCAGTACTTC; CDR3: CSVEVLESYEQYF; J: TRBJ2-7; size: -; D: -; V: TRBV29-1
DNA: TGTGCCAGCAGTTTCTCCTCGGGACCCCGCTCCTACGAGCAGTACTTC; CDR3: CASSFSSGPRSYEQYF; J: TRBJ2-7; size: -; D: -; V: TRBV6-5
DNA: TGTGCCAGCAGCTTAGAATCGGCAGGGGGCTTCTACGAGCAGTACTTC; CDR3: CASSLESAGGFYEQYF; J: TRBJ2-7; size: -; D: TRBD1; V: TRBV11-2
DNA: TGTGCCAGCAGTGACTCGGGGGGGGACAATGAGCAGTTCTTC; CDR3: CASSDSGGDNEQFF; J: TRBJ2-1; size: -; D: TRBD2; V: TRBV6-4